This TCR beta chain was sequenced for a study of blood T cells in healthy people across ages. The study's findings and limits: Diversity estimates drawn from one million T cells were deemed underestimates.

This CDR3 has 16 amino acids. Trimming took off 0 bases at V and 3 bases at J, with 13 bases between the two ends. The germline gives CDR1 SGHRS, CDR2 YFSETQ. A word on this clonotype: The target antigen is unknown.

For the second PCR, which ran for roughly 7 to 11 cycles, a sample-barcoded 5' primer and a J-beta primer mix were used. A single record per CDR3 protein comes from TCRdb applying MiXCR to the 5' RACE reads. The data hold approximately 600,000 distinct CDR3 sequences, with roughly 58% observed a single time. Peripheral blood, around 9.4 milliliters per donor, was collected. This TCR was sampled from a man aged 60-69 years in good health. The chain couples TRBV5-1 to TRBJ2-4; possibly TRBD2 for D (5 bases). What was sequenced was blood. Here the CDR3 DNA reads TGCGCCAGCAGCTTGGCGTGGACTGAGGGCAAAAACATTCAGTACTTC. As protein: CASSLAWTEGKNIQYF.